This TCR beta chain was captured by sequencing in a study of blood T cell repertoires in COVID-19. As for the study in general: Acute and convalescent COVID-19 samples came from the United States, Italy and Spain. T cells, B-cell-depleted T cells, or PBMCs provided the cDNA or gDNA that served as material.

The ends were cut back, 9 bases at V and 2 bases at J, with 16 bases in the middle. The length of the CDR3 is 14 residues. Germline V CDR1 and CDR2: LNHDA, SQIVND (reference sequence). In the study's own analysis: For nucleated cells, counts were estimated from reference gene primer amplification. Assay used: immunoSEQ multiplex PCR; TCRdb lists only in-frame clones, some missing. The DNA gave D and trimming, while V, J and clone size come from that table. The table has under 70,000 clones, 91% seen once. The sequence was collected from an older woman with active or convalescent COVID-19. This chain connects TRBV19 to TRBJ2-5; TRBD1 is a possible D gene (6 bases). Sequencing was performed on peripheral blood. The CDR3 coding sequence is TGTGCCAGCCCGTCAATAGACAGGCAAGAGACCCAGTACTTC. Translated: CASPSIDRQETQYF.